One and the same sample provided the 17 T cell receptor beta chains below, sequenced in a study of cytomegalovirus exposure and HLA in healthy donors. Amplification used 60 Vbeta primers and 13 Jbeta primers. Some clones are missing from TCRdb's copy, which holds only in-frame ones; the method was immunoSEQ multiplex PCR. The repertoire consists of around 200,000 clones, with more than 65% occurring once and the leading ten covering around 1.7%. The sequenced sample consisted of PBMCs. The receptors derive from a middle-aged man in good health and CMV-seronegative.

In this sample, this clone turned up a few times. The V and J genes are TRBV5-6 and TRBJ2-7, with 7 bases lining up with TRBD2. Germline trimming cut 4 bases from V and 1 base from J; bases unmatched to any gene: 11. This CDR3 has 16 residues. Germline CDR1 is SGHDT and CDR2 is YYEEEE. CDR3 bases: TGTGCCAGCAGCCGCGGGAGACCCCCATTTTCCTACGAGCAGTACTTC. As protein: CASSRGRPPFSYEQYF. Supplemented by reference TRBV5-6 and TRBJ2-7, the full variable domain reads DAGVTQSPTHLIKTRGQQVTLRCSPKSGHDTVSWYQQALGQGPQFIFQYYEEEERQRGNFPDRFSGHQFPNYSSELNVNALLLGDSALYLCASSRGRPPFSYEQYFGPGTRLTVT.

This clone was seen more than once but under ten times. V and J are TRBV21-1 and TRBJ2-5; the D call TRBD1 from the table was never checked on the DNA. TRBV21-1 is termed a pseudogene. The CDR3 consists of 17 residues. The CDR3 protein is CASSKGTGKGGQETQYF. CDR3 in DNA: TGTGCCAGCAGCAAAGGGACAGGGAAGGGAGGACAAGAGACCCAGTACTTC.

DNA for the CDR3: TGTGCCAGCAGTTTACCTAGCAGGTCCTACAATGAGCAGTTCTTC. Amino acid sequence: CASSLPSRSYNEQFF. The chain uses TRBV28 and TRBJ2-1, with D perhaps TRBD2 (5 bases). The germline V gene has CDR1 MDHEN and CDR2 SYDVKM. V lost 2 bases and J lost 1, with 9 bases in between. The length of the CDR3 is 15 residues.

CDR3 amino acids: CASSPLQGRYEQYF. The CDR3 coding sequence is TGTGCCAGCAGTCCCTTGCAGGGTAGGTACGAGCAGTACTTC. The rearrangement uses TRBV27 and TRBJ2-7; possibly TRBD1 for D (5 bases). The CDR3 has 14 amino acids. Trimming took off 5 bases at V and 4 bases at J, with 15 bases between the two ends. CDR1 and CDR2 (germline): MNHEY, SMNVEV (reference sequence).

The rearrangement joins TRBV29-1 to TRBJ2-5; TRBD1 agrees at 9 bases. The J call is uncertain, as TRBJ2-7 better fits the DNA end. The CDR3 has 16 residues. Per germline, CDR1 SQVTM and CDR2 ANQGSEA. In DNA, the CDR3 is TGCAGCGTTGAGGGGACAGGGATTTCAGATGCCTACGAGCAGTACTTC. It encodes CSVEGTGISDAYEQYF.

The rearrangement links TRBV10-1 to TRBJ2-7; D is ambiguous. This CDR3 comprises 15 residues. The germline CDR1 and CDR2 sequences are WNHNN and SYGVQD (reference sequence). V lost 3 bases and J lost 2, with 14 bases in between. The CDR3 here is CASSESVLLPYEQYF. CDR3 nucleotide sequence: TGCGCCAGCAGTGAATCAGTGCTACTACCCTACGAGCAGTACTTC.

The J gene is TRBJ2-1, the V gene TRBV15, with D tentatively TRBD1 (5 bases). Germline CDR1 and CDR2: LNHNV and YYDKDF (reference sequence). Between the trimmed V and J ends, which lost 1 base and 7 bases, there was a span of 14 bases. The CDR3 extends over 15 amino acids. DNA of the CDR3: TGTGCCACCAGCAGAGTAGCTAGTGGGGCTAATGAGCAGTTCTTC. This sequence encodes CATSRVASGANEQFF.

The chain recombines TRBV18 with TRBJ2-3, with 14 bases matching TRBD2. The CDR3 covers 16 residues. CDR1 KGHSH and CDR2 LQKENI come from the germline V gene. V gave up 0 bases and J gave up 6 bases; unmatched junction bases: 2. The CDR3 coding sequence is TGTGCCAGCTCACCACCGACTAGCGGGAGGGTGGATACGCAGTATTTT. This encodes CASSPPTSGRVDTQYF. The complete variable domain, with remaining parts taken from reference TRBV18 and TRBJ2-3, reads NAGVMQNPRHLVRRRGQEARLRCSPMKGHSHVYWYRQLPEEGLKFMVYLQKENIIDESGMPKERFSAEFPKEGPSILRIQQVVRGDSAAYFCASSPPTSGRVDTQYFGPGTRLTVL.

The chain couples TRBV7-2 to TRBJ2-6; D gene unclear. The CDR3 contains 16 residues. CDR1 SGHTA and CDR2 FQGNSA come from the germline V gene. The V and J ends lost 5 bases and 6 bases respectively, with 17 bases between them. As DNA, the CDR3 is TGTGCCAGCAGCCTGACGGCCAGCGTCGTGGCCAACGTCCTGACTTTC. As protein: CASSLTASVVANVLTF.

The chain carries TRBV11-2 and TRBJ1-2; D is uncertain. The CDR3 runs 13 residues. CDR1 and CDR2 (germline): SGHAT, FQNNGV. V was trimmed by 5 bases and J by 2 bases, leaving 9 bases between them. CDR3 region: CASSGGLNYGYTF. The CDR3 DNA sequence: TGTGCCAGCAGCGGAGGCCTAAACTATGGCTACACCTTC. The entire variable domain, with the rest obtained from reference TRBV11-2 and TRBJ1-2, is as follows: EAGVAQSPRYKIIEKRQSVAFWCNPISGHATLYWYQQILGQGPKLLIQFQNNGVVDDSQLPKDRFSAERLKGVDSTLKIQPAKLEDSAVYLCASSGGLNYGYTFGSGTRLTVV.

The chain uses TRBV6-4 and TRBJ2-2, with 14 bases that match TRBD2. The CDR3 runs 17 residues. Germline CDR1 and CDR2: MRHNA and SNTAGT. The V gene end was trimmed by 5 bases and the J gene end by 5 bases; junction bases not matched to a gene: 7. CDR3 coding DNA: TGTGCCAGCAGTATGACTAGCGGGAGGGCCGGAACCGGGGAGCTGTTTTTT. It is translated as CASSMTSGRAGTGELFF.

The V gene is TRBV28, the J gene TRBJ1-4; maybe TRBD1 (5 bases). CDR1 is MDHEN and CDR2 is SYDVKM in the germline V gene. This CDR3 spans 14 amino acids. V shed 6 bases and J shed 4 bases, with 12 bases lying between them. In nucleotides, the CDR3 is TGTGCCAGCAGGAGACAGACCATTAATGAAAAACTGTTTTTT. Translated: CASRRQTINEKLFF.

The V and J genes are TRBV5-6 and TRBJ2-1; 11 positions agree with TRBD2. Germline CDR1 is SGHDT and CDR2 is YYEEEE. The V gene end was trimmed by 1 base and the J gene end by 9 bases; junction bases not matched to a gene: 12. The CDR3 has 17 residues. The CDR3 here is CASSLIASGRRGSEQFF. The CDR3 DNA is TGTGCCAGCAGCTTGATAGCTAGCGGGAGGAGAGGAAGTGAGCAGTTCTTC.

This clone came up a few times. This chain connects TRBV5-1 to TRBJ1-4; 12 bases align to TRBD1. The CDR3 covers 17 residues. The germline V gene encodes CDR1 SGHRS and CDR2 YFSETQ. V lost 0 bases and J lost 2; bases outside the gene matches: 2. The CDR3 here is CASSLVGQGATNEKLFF. The DNA for the CDR3 is TGCGCCAGCAGCTTGGTGGGACAGGGGGCCACTAATGAAAAACTGTTTTTT. The variable domain in full, with the rest retrieved from reference TRBV5-1 and TRBJ1-4, is KAGVTQTPRYLIKTRGQQVTLSCSPISGHRSVSWYQQTPGQGLQFLFEYFSETQRNKGNFPGRFSGRQFSNSRSEMNVSTLELGDSALYLCASSLVGQGATNEKLFFGSGTQLSVL.

The count of this clone is one. This CDR3 is also generated by other DNA sequences in the sample. CDR3 nucleotides: TGCGCCAGCAGCTTGGTGGGGGGGAACACCGGGGAGCTGTTTTTT. It yields the protein CASSLVGGNTGELFF. This rearrangement joins TRBV5-1 to TRBJ2-2; a weak D match, TRBD2 (6 bases). Trimming took 0 bases from V and 1 from J, leaving 7 bases between them. The CDR3 consists of 15 residues. Per the germline V gene, CDR1 is SGHRS and CDR2 is YFSETQ.

Only a few counts were recorded for this clone. This chain joins TRBV28 and TRBJ2-2; D gene uncertain. The CDR3 is 15 amino acids. V lost 1 base and J 2 bases, leaving 8 bases between the germline ends. In germline, CDR1 is MDHEN, CDR2 SYDVKM. CDR3: CASSLSAFNTGELFF. The CDR3 DNA follows: TGTGCCAGCAGTTTATCCGCGTTCAACACCGGGGAGCTGTTTTTT.

The rearrangement links TRBV30 to TRBJ1-2; 7 nucleotides match TRBD1. Per the germline V gene, CDR1 is GTSNPN and CDR2 is SVGIG (reference sequence). Trimming at V came to 5 bases and at J to 0 bases, leaving 3 bases not matched to a gene. The CDR3 loop spans 13 amino acids. The CDR3 nucleotides are TGTGCCTGGGACAGGGCCGCTAACTATGGCTACACCTTC. Its translation: CAWDRAANYGYTF.